This T cell receptor (beta chain) was sequenced for a study of T cells after yellow fever vaccination. The V end was cut by 3 bases, the J end by 2 bases, with 22 bases between. Germline CDR1 and CDR2: SGHRS and YFSETQ. The CDR3 contains 18 residues. Each CDR3 protein is one row after TCRdb ran MiXCR on the 5' RACE reads. The sample carries under 550,000 distinct CDR3 sequences, just over 20% recorded once. This TCR was recovered from a man in his late teens or twenties who received the YFV17D yellow fever vaccine. Sequences were derived from PBMCs, sampled more than 20 days after the first yellow fever vaccination. This chain links TRBV5-1 with TRBJ2-3, with D possibly called TRBD1 or TRBD2 (5 bases each). The CDR3 sequence: CASSSSGTHEGFTDTQYF. The DNA of the CDR3 is TGCGCCAGCAGCTCCTCCGGGACCCACGAGGGATTCACAGATACGCAGTATTTT.